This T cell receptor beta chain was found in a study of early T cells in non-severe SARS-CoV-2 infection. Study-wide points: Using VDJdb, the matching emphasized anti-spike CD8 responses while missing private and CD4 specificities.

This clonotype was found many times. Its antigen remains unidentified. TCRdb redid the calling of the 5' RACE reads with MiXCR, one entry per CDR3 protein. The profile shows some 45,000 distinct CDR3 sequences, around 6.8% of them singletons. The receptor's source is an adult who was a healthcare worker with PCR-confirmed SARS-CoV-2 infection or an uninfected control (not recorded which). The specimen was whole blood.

CDR3 region: CASSFGWGSISNQPQHF. In DNA form, the CDR3 reads TGTGCCAGCAGTTTCGGTTGGGGGTCCATTAGCAATCAGCCCCAGCATTTT. The rearrangement links TRBV12-3 or TRBV12-4 to TRBJ1-5; D might be TRBD1 (5 bases). V was shortened by 3 bases and J by 0 bases, with 15 bases between the two germline ends. CDR3 length equals 17 residues.